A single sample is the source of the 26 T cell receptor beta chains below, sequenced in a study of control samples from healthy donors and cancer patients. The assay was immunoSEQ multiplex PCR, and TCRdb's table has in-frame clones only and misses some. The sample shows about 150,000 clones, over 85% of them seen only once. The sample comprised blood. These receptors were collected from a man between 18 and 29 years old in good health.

This CDR3 is CATSEATHNEQFF. The CDR3 DNA reads as TGTGCCACCAGCGAGGCTACGCACAATGAGCAGTTCTTC. The chain couples TRBV15 to TRBJ2-1; D gene unclear. The germline V gene has CDR1 LNHNV and CDR2 YYDKDF (reference sequence). Between the trimmed V and J ends, which lost 5 bases and 5 bases, there was a span of 10 bases. The length of the CDR3 is 13 residues.

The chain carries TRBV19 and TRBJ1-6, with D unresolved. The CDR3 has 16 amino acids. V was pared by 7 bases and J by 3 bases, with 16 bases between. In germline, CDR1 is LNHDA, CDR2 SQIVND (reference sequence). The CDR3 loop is CASTPGSYRYNSPLHF. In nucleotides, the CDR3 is TGTGCCAGTACCCCTGGGAGTTACCGCTATAATTCACCCCTCCACTTT.

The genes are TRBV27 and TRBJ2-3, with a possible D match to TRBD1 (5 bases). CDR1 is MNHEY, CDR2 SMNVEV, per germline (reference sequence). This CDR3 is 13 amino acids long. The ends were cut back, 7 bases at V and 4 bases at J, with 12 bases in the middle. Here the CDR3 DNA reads TGTGCCAGCACCCAGCTAGGGGCAGATACGCAGTATTTT. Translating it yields CASTQLGADTQYF.

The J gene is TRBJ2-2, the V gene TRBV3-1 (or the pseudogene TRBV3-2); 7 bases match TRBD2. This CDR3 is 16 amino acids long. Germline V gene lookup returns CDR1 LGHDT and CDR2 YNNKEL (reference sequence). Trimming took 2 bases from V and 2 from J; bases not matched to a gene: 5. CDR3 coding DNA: TGTGCCAGCAGCCAAATCGGGGGGATCAACACCGGGGAGCTGTTTTTT. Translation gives CASSQIGGINTGELFF.

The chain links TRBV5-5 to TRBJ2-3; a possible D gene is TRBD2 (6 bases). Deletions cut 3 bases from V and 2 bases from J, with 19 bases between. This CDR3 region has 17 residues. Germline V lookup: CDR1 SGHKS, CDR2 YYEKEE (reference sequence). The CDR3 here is CASSWGFSSGITDTQYF. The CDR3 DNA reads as TGTGCCAGCAGCTGGGGGTTTAGTAGCGGTATCACAGATACGCAGTATTTT.

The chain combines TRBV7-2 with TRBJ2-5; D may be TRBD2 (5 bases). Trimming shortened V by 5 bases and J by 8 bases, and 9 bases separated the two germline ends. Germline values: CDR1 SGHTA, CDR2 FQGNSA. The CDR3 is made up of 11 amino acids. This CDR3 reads CASSPRGTQYF. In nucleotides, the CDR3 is TGTGCCAGCAGCCCCCGGGGAACCCAGTACTTC.

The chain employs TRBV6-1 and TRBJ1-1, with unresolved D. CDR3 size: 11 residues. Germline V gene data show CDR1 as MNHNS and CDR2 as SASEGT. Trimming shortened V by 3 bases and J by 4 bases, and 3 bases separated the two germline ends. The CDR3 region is CASSDSTEAFF. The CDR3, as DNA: TGTGCCAGCAGTGACAGCACTGAAGCTTTCTTT.

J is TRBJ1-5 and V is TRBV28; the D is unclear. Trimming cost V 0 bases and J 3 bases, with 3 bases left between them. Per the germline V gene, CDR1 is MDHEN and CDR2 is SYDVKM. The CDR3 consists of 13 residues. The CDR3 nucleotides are TGTGCCAGCAGTTTATGGGTCAATCAGCCCCAGCATTTT. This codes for CASSLWVNQPQHF.

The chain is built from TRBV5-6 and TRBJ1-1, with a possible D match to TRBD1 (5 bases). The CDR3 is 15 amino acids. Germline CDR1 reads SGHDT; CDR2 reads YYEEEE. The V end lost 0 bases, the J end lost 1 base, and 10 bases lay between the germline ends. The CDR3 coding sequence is TGTGCCAGCAGCTTGGGTGGGACGGCGAACACTGAAGCTTTCTTT. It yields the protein CASSLGGTANTEAFF. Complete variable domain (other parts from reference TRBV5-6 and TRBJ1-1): DAGVTQSPTHLIKTRGQQVTLRCSPKSGHDTVSWYQQALGQGPQFIFQYYEEEERQRGNFPDRFSGHQFPNYSSELNVNALLLGDSALYLCASSLGGTANTEAFFGQGTRLTVV.

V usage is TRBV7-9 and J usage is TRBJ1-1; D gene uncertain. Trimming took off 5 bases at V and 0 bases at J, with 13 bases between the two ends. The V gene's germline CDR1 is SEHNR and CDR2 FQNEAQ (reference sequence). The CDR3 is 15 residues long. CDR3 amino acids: CASSPLVTVNTEAFF. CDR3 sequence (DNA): TGTGCCAGCAGCCCCCTAGTTACTGTGAACACTGAAGCTTTCTTT.

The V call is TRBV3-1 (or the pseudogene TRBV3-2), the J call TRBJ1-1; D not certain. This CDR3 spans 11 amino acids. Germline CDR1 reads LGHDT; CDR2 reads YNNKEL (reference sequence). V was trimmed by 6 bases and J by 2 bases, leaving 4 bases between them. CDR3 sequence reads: CASSRNTEAFF. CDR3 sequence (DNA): TGTGCCAGCAGTCGAAACACTGAAGCTTTCTTT.

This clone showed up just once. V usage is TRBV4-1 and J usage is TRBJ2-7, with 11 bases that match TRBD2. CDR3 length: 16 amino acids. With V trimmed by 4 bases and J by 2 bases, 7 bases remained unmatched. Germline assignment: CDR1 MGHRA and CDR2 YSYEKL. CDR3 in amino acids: CASSRPTLAGAYEQYF. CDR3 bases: TGCGCCAGCAGCCGACCAACACTAGCGGGAGCCTACGAGCAGTACTTC.

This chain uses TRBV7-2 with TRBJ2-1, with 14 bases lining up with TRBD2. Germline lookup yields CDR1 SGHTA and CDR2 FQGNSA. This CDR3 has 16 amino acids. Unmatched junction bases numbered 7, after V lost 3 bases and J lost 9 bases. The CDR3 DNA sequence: TGTGCCAGCAGCTTCCAGACTAGCGGGAGGGCCGCTGAGCAGTTCTTC. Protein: CASSFQTSGRAAEQFF.

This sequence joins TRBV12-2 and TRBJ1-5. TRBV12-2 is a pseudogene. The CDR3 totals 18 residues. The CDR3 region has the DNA TGTGCAAGTGCTCAGCGGGAGGGGGGGGATTATAGCAATCAGCCCCAGCATTTT. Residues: CASAQREGGDYSNQPQHF.

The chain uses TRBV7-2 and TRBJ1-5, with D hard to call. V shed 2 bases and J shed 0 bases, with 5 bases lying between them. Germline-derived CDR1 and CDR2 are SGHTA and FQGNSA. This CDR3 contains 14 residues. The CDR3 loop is CASSLLNSNQPQHF. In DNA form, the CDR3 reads TGTGCCAGCAGCTTATTGAATAGCAATCAGCCCCAGCATTTT. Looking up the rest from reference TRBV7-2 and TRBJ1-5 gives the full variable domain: GAGVSQSPSNKVTEKGKDVELRCDPISGHTALYWYRQSLGQGLEFLIYFQGNSAPDKSGLPSDRFSAERTGGSVSTLTIQRTQQEDSAVYLCASSLLNSNQPQHFGDGTRLSIL.

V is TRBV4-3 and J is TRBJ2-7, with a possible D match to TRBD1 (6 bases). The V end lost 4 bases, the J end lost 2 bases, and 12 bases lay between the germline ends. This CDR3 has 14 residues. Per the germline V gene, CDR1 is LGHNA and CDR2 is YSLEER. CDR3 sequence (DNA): TGCGCCAGCAGCCTGCGGCAGGGGACCTACGAGCAGTACTTC. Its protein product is CASSLRQGTYEQYF.

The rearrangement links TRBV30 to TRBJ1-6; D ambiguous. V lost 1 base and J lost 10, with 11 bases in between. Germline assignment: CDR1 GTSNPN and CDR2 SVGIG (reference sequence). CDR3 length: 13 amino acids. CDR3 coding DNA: TGTGCCTGGAGTGGTAGGGCTGACTCACCCCTCCACTTT. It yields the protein CAWSGRADSPLHF.

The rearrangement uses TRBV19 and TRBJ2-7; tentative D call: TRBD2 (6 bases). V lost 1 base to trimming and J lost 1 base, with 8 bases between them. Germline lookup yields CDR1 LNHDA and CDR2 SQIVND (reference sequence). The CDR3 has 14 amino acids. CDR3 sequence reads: CASSIAEGSYEQYF. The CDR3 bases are TGTGCCAGTAGTATAGCGGAGGGTTCCTACGAGCAGTACTTC. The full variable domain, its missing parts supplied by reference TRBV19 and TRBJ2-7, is DGGITQSPKYLFRKEGQNVTLSCEQNLNHDAMYWYRQDPGQGLRLIYYSQIVNDFQKGDIAEGYSVSREKKESFPLTVTSAQKNPTAFYLCASSIAEGSYEQYFGPGTRLTVT.

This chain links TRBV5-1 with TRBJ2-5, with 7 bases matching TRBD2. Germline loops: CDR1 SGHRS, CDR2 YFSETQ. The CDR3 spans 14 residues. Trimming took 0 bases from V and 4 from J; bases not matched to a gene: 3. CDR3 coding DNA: TGCGCCAGCAGCTTGGGGGAGGGATTAGAGACCCAGTACTTC. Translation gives CASSLGEGLETQYF.

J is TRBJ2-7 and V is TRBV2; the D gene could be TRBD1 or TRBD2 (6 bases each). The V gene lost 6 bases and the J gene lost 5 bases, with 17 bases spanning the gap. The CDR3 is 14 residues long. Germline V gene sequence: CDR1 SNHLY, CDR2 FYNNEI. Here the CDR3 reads CASSALGGVNEQYF. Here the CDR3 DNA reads TGTGCCAGCAGCGCCTTGGGGGGCGTCAACGAGCAGTACTTC.

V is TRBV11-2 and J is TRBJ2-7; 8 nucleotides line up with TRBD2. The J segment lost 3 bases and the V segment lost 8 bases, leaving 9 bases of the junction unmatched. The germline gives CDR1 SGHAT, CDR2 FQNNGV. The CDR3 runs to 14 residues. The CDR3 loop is CASRPKSGSYEQYF. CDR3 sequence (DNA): TGTGCCAGCCGCCCCAAGAGCGGGAGCTACGAGCAGTACTTC.

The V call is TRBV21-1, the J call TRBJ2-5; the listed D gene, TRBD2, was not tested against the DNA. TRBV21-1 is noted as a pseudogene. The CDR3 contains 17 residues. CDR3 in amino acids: CASRIIRRGTFQETQYF. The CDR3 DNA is TGTGCCAGCCGAATTATCCGGCGGGGAACCTTCCAAGAGACCCAGTACTTC.

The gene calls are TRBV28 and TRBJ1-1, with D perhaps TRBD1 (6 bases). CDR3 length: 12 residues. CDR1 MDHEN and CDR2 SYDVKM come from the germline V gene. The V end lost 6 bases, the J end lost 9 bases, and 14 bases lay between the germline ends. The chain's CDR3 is CASSLQGGKAFF. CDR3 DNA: TGTGCCAGCAGCCTACAGGGAGGGAAAGCTTTCTTT.

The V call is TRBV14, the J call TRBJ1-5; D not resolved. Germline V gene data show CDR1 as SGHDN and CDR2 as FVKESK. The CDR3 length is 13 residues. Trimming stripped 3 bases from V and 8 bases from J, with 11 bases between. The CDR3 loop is CASSQGFMEPQHF. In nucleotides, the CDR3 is TGTGCCAGCAGCCAGGGGTTTATGGAGCCCCAGCATTTT.

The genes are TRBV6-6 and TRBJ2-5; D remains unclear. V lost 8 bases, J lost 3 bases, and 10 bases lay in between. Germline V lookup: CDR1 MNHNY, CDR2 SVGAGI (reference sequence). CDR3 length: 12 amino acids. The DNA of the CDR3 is TGTGCCAGCCGTTCAACAGAAGAGACCCAGTACTTC. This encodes CASRSTEETQYF.

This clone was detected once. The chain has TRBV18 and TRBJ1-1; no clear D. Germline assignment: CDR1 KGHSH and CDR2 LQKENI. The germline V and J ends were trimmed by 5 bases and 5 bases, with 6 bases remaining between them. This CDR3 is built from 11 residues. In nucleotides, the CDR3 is TGTGCCAGCTCAGGCCCGACTGAAGCTTTCTTT. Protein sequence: CASSGPTEAFF.